This note documents a single T cell receptor beta chain sequence. Because the CDR3's place on the DNA is in doubt, the DNA is left out and the CDR3 is given as listed by TCRdb. The record originates from a study of blood T cell repertoires in COVID-19. Study summary: Nucleic acid was either cDNA or gDNA, and it came from T cells, B-cell-depleted T cells, or PBMCs.

Per the original methods: For nucleated cells, counts were estimated from reference gene primer amplification. Assay: immunoSEQ multiplex PCR; the TCRdb copy retains only in-frame clones and omits some. Clone size and V and J calls were adopted from that table, with D and trimming inferred from the DNA. The profile covers 250,000 to 300,000 clones, with around 85% appearing a single time and around 1.8% taken by the ten largest. The CDR3 region is 16 residues in length, termini included. CDR1 is KGHSH and CDR2 is LQKENI in the germline V gene. Which cohort a participant joined came from the clinical history participants gave. In Cohort 3, a recovered donor had either two negative PCRs, clearance, or symptom resolution.

This chain connects TRBV18 to TRBJ1-5; the D call TRBD1 from the table was never checked on the DNA. The sequence came from a woman aged 45-65 years who had recovered from COVID-19. The sequenced sample consisted of PBMCs or T cells enriched from blood (not recorded which). CDR3 region: CASSLAGPIAISPSIF.